This TCR beta chain was profiled in a study of regulatory T cells in long-lasting Graves disease. The overall study: Recently diagnosed Graves' patients had received antithyroid drugs for under 3 months.

A remark on this clonotype: Its antigen remains unidentified.

According to the study, TCR beta libraries were built with iRepertoire HTBI primers and CDR3-region Arm-PCR. Via MiXCR, TCRdb re-called the multiplex PCR reads, giving one row per CDR3 protein. The repertoire holds hundreds of thousands of distinct CDR3 sequences, with around 15% as singletons. Study conclusions and caveats: Persistent cases favored TRBV28, TRBJ1-2 and TRBJ2-5.

Described time point: newly diagnosed GD, antithyroid drugs for less than 3 months. PBMC RNA was the source of the TCR library. The V gene lost 7 bases and the J gene lost 6 bases, with 17 bases spanning the gap. Germline V gives CDR1 DFQATT, CDR2 SNEGSKA (reference sequence). This CDR3 is built from 13 residues. This same sample was also part of a study on T cells in Graves' hyperthyroidism and ophthalmopathy.

V gene TRBV20-1 combines with J gene TRBJ2-3; perhaps TRBD1 as D (7 bases). The specimen comprised peripheral blood mononuclear cells (PBMCs), sampled at new diagnosis, from a patient treated with antithyroid drugs. This sequence was found in a woman aged 25-40 years with Graves disease. The CDR3 nucleotides read TGCAGTGTCCCCCGGGCAGGGGGGGATACGCAGTATTTT. Translation: CSVPRAGGDTQYF.